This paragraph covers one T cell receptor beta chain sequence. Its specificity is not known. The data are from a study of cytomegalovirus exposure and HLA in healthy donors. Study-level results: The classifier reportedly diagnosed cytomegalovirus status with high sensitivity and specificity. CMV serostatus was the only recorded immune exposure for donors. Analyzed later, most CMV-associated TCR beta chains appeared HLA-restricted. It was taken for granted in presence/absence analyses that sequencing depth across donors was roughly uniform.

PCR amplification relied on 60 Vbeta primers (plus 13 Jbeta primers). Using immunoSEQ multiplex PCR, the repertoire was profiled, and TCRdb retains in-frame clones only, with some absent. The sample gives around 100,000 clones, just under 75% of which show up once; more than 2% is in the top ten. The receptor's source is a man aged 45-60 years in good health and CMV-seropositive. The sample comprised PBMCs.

The CDR3 sequence: CASGWRSGETQYF. CDR3 coding DNA: TGTGCCAGCGGATGGCGATCCGGGGAGACCCAGTACTTC. The rearrangement uses TRBV2 and TRBJ2-5, with D unclear. Germline V gives CDR1 SNHLY, CDR2 FYNNEI. This CDR3 spans 13 amino acids. The V end lost 8 bases, the J end lost 5 bases, and 15 bases lay between the germline ends. The full variable domain, in which reference TRBV2 and TRBJ2-5 provide the parts outside the CDR3, is EPEVTQTPSHQVTQMGQEVILRCVPISNHLYFYWYRQILGQKVEFLVSFYNNEISEKSEIFDDQFSVERPDGSNFTLKIRSTKLEDSAMYFCASGWRSGETQYFGPGTRLLVL.